Listed below are T cell receptor beta chains from one sample, sequenced in a study of cytomegalovirus exposure and HLA in healthy donors. Sequenced by immunoSEQ multiplex PCR; TCRdb stores in-frame clones only, minus some. The repertoire consists of over 150,000 clones, with around 79% occurring once and the leading ten covering around 1.9%. Sequences were obtained from PBMCs. Receptors were obtained from a man aged 40-49 years in good health and CMV-seronegative. The CDR3 runs from the conserved cysteine through the conserved F or W. Each record gives: D gene, V gene, J gene, clone size, CDR3 DNA, CDR3 protein. The D gene is left open where the match is weak. The size field is filled for only some rows; it gives once, few, many or a size class.

>TRBD1|TRBV14|TRBJ1-1|-
TGTGCCAGCAGCCCGAAGACAGGGAGAGCTTTCTTT
CASSPKTGRAFF
>TRBD1|TRBV2|TRBJ1-5|-
TGTGCCAGCCTCCGGGACAGGGGCAATCAGCCCCAGCATTTT
CASLRDRGNQPQHF
>TRBD1|TRBV19|TRBJ2-5|once
TGTGCCAGTAGTTCCCCGGGACAGGCGGTGGAGACCCAGTACTTC
CASSSPGQAVETQYF
>TRBD2|TRBV9|TRBJ2-7|-
TGTGCCAGCAGCAGTAAGACTAGCGGGAGGATGGGCGAGCAGTACTTC
CASSSKTSGRMGEQYF
>-|TRBV6-1|TRBJ2-7|-
TGTGCCAGCAGTGAAGCTGTGCGGCACTACGAGCAGTACTTC
CASSEAVRHYEQYF
>TRBD2|TRBV7-9|TRBJ2-1|-
TGTGCCAGCAGCTTAACTATGTGGGCTAGCGGGAGTGGGGAGGAGCAGTTCTTC
CASSLTMWASGSGEEQFF
>-|TRBV16|TRBJ1-1|-
TGTGCCAGCACCCAATTAGATTCGAACACTGAAGCTTTCTTT
CASTQLDSNTEAFF
>-|TRBV9|TRBJ2-1|-
TGTGCCAGCAGCGTCCCGGTGGAGGCTCAGCAGTTCTTC
CASSVPVEAQQFF
>TRBD2|TRBV7-8|TRBJ2-3|once
TGTGCCAGCAGCTTTATAGCGGGAGGGCCTGCAGATACGCAGTATTTT
CASSFIAGGPADTQYF
>-|TRBV30|TRBJ2-1|-
TGTGCCTGGAGTGTAGGGCGGACGGACAATTCACGGCAGTTCTTC
CAWSVGRTDNSRQFF
>-|TRBV7-8|TRBJ1-1|-
TGTGCCAGCAGCTTAGGGGGAGCCACTGAAGCTTTCTTT
CASSLGGATEAFF
>TRBD2|TRBV27|TRBJ2-3|-
TGTGCCAGCAGTTTGAGACTAGCGGGAGAGGATACGCAGTATTTT
CASSLRLAGEDTQYF
>-|TRBV4-3|TRBJ1-2|-
TGCGCCAGCAGCCAAGACGACAGCTATGGCTACACCTTC
CASSQDDSYGYTF
>TRBD1|TRBV2|TRBJ2-2|-
TGTGCCACCCGAGGGACAGGGGTTGTTGAGACCGGGGAGCTGTTTTTT
CATRGTGVVETGELFF
>TRBD2|TRBV5-1|TRBJ2-7|-
TGCGCCAGCAGCTTGGGGCTAGCGGGATCCTACGAGCAGTACTTC
CASSLGLAGSYEQYF
>TRBD1|TRBV5-1|TRBJ2-5|few
TGCGCCAGCAGCTTTCCCGTTTACAGGGGGATGGGATCTCAAGAGACCCAGTACTTC
CASSFPVYRGMGSQETQYF
>-|TRBV5-1|TRBJ2-3|-
TGCGCCAGCAGCTTTGACGGGAGTCGAGATACGCAGTATTTT
CASSFDGSRDTQYF
>TRBD2|TRBV9|TRBJ2-3|-
TGTGCCAGCAGCGTAGTGGCAGCGGGAGAGGTCTACGATACGCAGTATTTT
CASSVVAAGEVYDTQYF
>-|TRBV28|TRBJ1-5|few
TGTGCCAGCATCAATGGAGTTGGCAATCAGCCCCAGCATTTT
CASINGVGNQPQHF
>TRBD2|TRBV6-6|TRBJ2-1|few
TGTGCCAGCAGTGGGGGGGGACTCCCTAATGAGCAGTTCTTC
CASSGGGLPNEQFF
>-|TRBV18|TRBJ2-7|-
TGTGCCAGCTCACCGCCAGGGATCTCCTACGAGCAGTACTTC
CASSPPGISYEQYF
>-|TRBV30|TRBJ1-4|-
TGTGCCTGGTCGACAGGACATAATGAAAAACTGTTTTTT
CAWSTGHNEKLFF
>TRBD1|TRBV18|TRBJ1-3|few
TGTGCCAGCTCACCCGACAGGGTCTCTGGAAACACCATATATTTT
CASSPDRVSGNTIYF
>-|TRBV27|TRBJ2-1|few
TGTGCCAGCAGCGCAGGGGTGAATGAGCAGTTCTTC
CASSAGVNEQFF
>-|TRBV29-1|TRBJ2-7|once
TGCAGCGTTTCACCGACGGGAACCTACGAGCAGTACTTC
CSVSPTGTYEQYF
>-|TRBV30|TRBJ2-4|-
TGTGCCTGGAGTCAAACTATCCATCTAGCCAAAAACAGTCAGTACTTC
CAWSQTIHLAKNSQYF
>-|TRBV6-1|TRBJ1-2|-
TGTGCCAGCAGTAGTAGGGGGTACTATGGCTACACCTTC
CASSSRGYYGYTF